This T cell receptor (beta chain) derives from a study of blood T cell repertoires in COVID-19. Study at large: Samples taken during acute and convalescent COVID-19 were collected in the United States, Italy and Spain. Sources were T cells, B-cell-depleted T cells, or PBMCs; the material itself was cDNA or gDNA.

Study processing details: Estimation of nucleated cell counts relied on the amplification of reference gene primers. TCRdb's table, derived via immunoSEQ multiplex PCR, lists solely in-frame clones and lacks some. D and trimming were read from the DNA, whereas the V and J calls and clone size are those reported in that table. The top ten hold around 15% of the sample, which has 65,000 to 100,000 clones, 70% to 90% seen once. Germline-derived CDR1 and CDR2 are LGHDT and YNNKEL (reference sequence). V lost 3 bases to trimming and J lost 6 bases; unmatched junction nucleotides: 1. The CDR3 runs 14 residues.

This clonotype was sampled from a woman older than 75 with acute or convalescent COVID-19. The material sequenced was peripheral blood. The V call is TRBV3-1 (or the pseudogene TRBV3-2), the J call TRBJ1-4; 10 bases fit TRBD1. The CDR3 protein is CASSHGTGDEKLFF. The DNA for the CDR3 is TGTGCCAGCAGCCACGGGACAGGGGATGAAAAACTGTTTTTT.